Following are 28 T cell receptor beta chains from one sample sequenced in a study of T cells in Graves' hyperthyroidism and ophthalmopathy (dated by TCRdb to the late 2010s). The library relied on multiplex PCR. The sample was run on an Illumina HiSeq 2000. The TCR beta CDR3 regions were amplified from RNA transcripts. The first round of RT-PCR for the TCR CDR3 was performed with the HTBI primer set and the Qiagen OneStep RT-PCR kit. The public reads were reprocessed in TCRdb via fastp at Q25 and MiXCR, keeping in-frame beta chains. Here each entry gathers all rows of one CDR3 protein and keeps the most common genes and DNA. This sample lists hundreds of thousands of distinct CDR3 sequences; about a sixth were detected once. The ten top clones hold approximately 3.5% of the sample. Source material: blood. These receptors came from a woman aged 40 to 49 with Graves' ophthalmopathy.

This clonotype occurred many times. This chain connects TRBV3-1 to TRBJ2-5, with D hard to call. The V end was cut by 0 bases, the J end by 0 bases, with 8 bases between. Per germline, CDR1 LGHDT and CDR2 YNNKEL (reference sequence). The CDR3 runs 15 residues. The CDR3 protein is CASSQEWAYQETQYF. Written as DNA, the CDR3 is TGTGCCAGCAGCCAAGAGTGGGCTTACCAAGAGACCCAGTACTTC.

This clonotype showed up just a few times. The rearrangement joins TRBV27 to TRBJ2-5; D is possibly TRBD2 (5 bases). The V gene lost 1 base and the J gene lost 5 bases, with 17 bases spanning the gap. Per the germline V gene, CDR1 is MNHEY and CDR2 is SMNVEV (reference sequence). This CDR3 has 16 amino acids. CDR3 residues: CASSLYWAAGRETQYF. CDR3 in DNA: TGTGCCAGCAGTTTATATTGGGCCGCGGGTCGGGAGACCCAGTACTTC.

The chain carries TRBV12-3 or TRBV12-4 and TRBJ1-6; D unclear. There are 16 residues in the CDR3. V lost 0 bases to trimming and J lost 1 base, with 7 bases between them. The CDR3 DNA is TGTGCCAGCAGTTTAGCCAGGCCGTCCTATAATTCACCCCTCCACTTT. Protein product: CASSLARPSYNSPLHF.

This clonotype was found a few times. In DNA form, the CDR3 reads TGCAGCGTTGTTCCAGGGTTGGGCACTGAAGCTTTCTTT. Its translation: CSVVPGLGTEAFF. The chain has TRBV29-1 and TRBJ1-1; weak D call: TRBD1 (5 bases). Germline CDR1 is SQVTM and CDR2 is ANQGSEA. V was shortened by 4 bases and J by 4 bases, with 13 bases between the two germline ends. CDR3 length: 13 residues.

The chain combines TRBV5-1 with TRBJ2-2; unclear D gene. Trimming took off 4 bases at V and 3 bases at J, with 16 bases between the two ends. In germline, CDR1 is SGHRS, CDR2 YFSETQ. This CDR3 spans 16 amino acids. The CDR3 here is CASSVGNSAYTGELFF. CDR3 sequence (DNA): TGCGCCAGCAGCGTCGGAAACTCGGCCTACACCGGGGAGCTGTTTTTT.

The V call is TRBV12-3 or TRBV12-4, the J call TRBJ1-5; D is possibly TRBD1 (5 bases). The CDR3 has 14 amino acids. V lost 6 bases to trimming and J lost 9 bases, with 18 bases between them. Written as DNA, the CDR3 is TGTGCCAGCAGCCCCGGGACGGCGAGGTCGCCCCAGCATTTT. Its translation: CASSPGTARSPQHF.

The CDR3 DNA is TGCAGTGCTAGCAGGGGGAACATGAACACTGAAGCTTTCTTT. Amino acids: CSASRGNMNTEAFF. The gene calls are TRBV20-1 and TRBJ1-1; TRBD1 matches at 7 bases. This CDR3 comprises 14 residues. The germline CDR1 and CDR2 sequences are DFQATT and SNEGSKA (reference sequence). V shed 3 bases and J 0 bases; nucleotides not matched to a gene: 4.

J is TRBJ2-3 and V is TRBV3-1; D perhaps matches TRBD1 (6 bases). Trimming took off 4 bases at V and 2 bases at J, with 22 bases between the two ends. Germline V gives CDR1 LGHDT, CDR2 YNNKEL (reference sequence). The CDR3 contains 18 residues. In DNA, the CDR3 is TGTGCCAGCAGCCTCCGAATGGTAAAGAGGGGGACCACAGATACGCAGTATTTT. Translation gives CASSLRMVKRGTTDTQYF.

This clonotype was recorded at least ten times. The CDR3 is CASSWRLGTEAFF. The CDR3 DNA follows: TGTGCCAGCAGCTGGAGGCTCGGGACTGAAGCTTTCTTT. The J gene is TRBJ1-1, the V gene TRBV27; D gene uncertain. Germline lookup yields CDR1 MNHEY and CDR2 SMNVEV (reference sequence). The CDR3 length is 13 residues. Trimming took off 6 bases at V and 5 bases at J, with 13 bases between the two ends.

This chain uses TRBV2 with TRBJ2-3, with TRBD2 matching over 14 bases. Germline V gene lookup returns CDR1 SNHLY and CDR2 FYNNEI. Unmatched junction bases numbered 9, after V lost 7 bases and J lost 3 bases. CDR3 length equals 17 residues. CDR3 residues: CASTGLAGVVGTDTQYF. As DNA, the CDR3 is TGTGCCAGCACGGGACTAGCGGGGGTCGTTGGGACAGATACGCAGTATTTT.

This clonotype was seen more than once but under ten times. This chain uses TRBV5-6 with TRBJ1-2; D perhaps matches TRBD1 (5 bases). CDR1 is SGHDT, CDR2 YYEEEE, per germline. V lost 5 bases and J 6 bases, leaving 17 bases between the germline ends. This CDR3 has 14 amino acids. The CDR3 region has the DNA TGTGCCAGCAGTCGTGCCGGGACGACTGATGGCTACACCTTC. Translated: CASSRAGTTDGYTF.

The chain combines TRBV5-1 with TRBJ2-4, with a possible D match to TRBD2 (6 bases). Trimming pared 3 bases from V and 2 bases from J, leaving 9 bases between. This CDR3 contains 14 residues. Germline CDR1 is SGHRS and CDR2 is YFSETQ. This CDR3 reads CASSWDLTKNIQYF. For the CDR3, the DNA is TGCGCCAGCAGCTGGGACTTAACCAAAAACATTCAGTACTTC.

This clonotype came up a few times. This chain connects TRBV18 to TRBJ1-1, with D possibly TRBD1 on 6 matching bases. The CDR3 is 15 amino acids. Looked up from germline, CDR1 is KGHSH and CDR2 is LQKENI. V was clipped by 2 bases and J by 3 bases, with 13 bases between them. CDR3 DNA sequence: TGTGCCAGCTCACCAAGGACAGAAGCACACACTGAAGCTTTCTTT. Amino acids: CASSPRTEAHTEAFF.

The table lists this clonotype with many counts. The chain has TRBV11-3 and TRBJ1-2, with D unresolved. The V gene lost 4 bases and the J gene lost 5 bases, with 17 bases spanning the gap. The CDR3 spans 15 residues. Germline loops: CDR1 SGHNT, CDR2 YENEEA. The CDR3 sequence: CASSYNTGPEYGYTF. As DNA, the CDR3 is TGTGCCAGCAGCTACAACACCGGGCCGGAATATGGCTACACCTTC. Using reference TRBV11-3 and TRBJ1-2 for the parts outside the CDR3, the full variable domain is EAGVVQSPRYKIIEKKQPVAFWCNPISGHNTLYWYLQNLGQGPELLIRYENEEAVDDSQLPKDRFSAERLKGVDSTLKIQPAELGDSAVYLCASSYNTGPEYGYTFGSGTRLTVV.

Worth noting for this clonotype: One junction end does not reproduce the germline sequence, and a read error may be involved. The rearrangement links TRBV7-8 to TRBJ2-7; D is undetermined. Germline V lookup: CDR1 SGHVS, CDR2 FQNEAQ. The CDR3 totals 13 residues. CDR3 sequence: CASSLLLRTEEYF. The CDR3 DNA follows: TGTGCCAGCAGCTTATTACTTCGGACCGAGGAGTACTTC. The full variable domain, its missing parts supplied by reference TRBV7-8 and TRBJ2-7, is GAGVSQSPRYKVAKRGQDVALRCDPISGHVSLFWYQQALGQGPEFLTYFQNEAQLDKSGLPSDRFFAERPEGSVSTLKIQRTQQEDSAVYLCASSLLLRTEEYFGPGTRLTVT.

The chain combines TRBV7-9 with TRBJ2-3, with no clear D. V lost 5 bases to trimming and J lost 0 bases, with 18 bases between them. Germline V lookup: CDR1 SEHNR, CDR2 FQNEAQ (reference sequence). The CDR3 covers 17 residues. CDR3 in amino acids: CASSPIRSASSTDTQYF. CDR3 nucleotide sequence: TGTGCCAGCAGCCCCATCAGGAGCGCCTCTAGCACAGATACGCAGTATTTT.

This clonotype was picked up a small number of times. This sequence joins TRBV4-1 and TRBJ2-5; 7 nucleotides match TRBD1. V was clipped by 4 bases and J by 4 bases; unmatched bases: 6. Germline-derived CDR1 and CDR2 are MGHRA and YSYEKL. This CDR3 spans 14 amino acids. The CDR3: CASSRLPGGETQYF. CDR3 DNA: TGCGCCAGCAGCCGCCTCCCAGGGGGAGAGACCCAGTACTTC.

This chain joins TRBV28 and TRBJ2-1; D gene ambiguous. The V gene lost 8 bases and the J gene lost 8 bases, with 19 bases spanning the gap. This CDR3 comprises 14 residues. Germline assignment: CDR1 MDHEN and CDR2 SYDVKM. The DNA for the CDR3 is TGTGCCAGCCTTCGCGGATTGCCTCAGGATGAGCAGTTCTTC. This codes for CASLRGLPQDEQFF. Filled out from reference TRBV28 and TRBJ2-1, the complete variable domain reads DVKVTQSSRYLVKRTGEKVFLECVQDMDHENMFWYRQDPGLGLRLIYFSYDVKMKEKGDIPEGYSVSREKKERFSLILESASTNQTSMYLCASLRGLPQDEQFFGPGTRLTVL.

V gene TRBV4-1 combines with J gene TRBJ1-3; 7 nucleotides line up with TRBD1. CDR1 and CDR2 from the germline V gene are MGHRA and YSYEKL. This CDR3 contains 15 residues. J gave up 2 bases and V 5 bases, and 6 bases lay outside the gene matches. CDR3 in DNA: TGCGCCAGCAGCTTCGACAGGGCAGCTGGAAACACCATATATTTT. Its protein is CASSFDRAAGNTIYF.

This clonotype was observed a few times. The CDR3, as DNA: TGTGCCAGCTCCCCGGGAGGGAATAATGAAAAACTGTTTTTT. As protein: CASSPGGNNEKLFF. The J gene is TRBJ1-4, the V gene TRBV12-3 or TRBV12-4, with unresolved D. The CDR3 runs to 14 residues. V lost 8 bases and J lost 4, with 14 bases in between.

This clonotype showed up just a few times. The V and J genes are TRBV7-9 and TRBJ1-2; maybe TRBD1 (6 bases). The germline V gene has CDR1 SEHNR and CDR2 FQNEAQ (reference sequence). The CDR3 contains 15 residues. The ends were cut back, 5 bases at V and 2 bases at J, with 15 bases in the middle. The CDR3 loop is CASSPQGLGNYGYTF. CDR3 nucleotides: TGTGCCAGCAGCCCTCAGGGGTTAGGGAACTATGGCTACACCTTC. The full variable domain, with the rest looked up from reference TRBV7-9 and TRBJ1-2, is DTGVSQNPRHKITKRGQNVTFRCDPISEHNRLYWYRQTLGQGPEFLTYFQNEAQLEKSRLLSDRFSAERPKGSFSTLEIQRTEQGDSAMYLCASSPQGLGNYGYTFGSGTRLTVV.

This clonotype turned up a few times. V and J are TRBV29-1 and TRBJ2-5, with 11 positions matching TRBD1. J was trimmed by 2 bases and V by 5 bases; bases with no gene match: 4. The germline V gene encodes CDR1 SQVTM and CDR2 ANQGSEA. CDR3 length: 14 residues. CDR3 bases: TGCAGCGTTCGTGGGGACAGGGGGCAAGAGACCCAGTACTTC. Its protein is CSVRGDRGQETQYF.

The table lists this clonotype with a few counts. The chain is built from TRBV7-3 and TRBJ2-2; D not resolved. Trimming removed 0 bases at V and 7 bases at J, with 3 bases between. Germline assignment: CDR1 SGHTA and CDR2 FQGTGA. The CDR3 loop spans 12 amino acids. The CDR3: CASSLTSGELFF. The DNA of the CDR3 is TGTGCCAGCAGCTTAACGAGCGGGGAGCTGTTTTTT.

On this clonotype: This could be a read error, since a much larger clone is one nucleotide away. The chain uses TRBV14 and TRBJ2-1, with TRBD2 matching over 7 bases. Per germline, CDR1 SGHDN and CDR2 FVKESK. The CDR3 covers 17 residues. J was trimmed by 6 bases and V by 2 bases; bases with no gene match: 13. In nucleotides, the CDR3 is TGTGCCAGCAGCCAACCTGGACTAGTGGGAGGACTCAATGAGCAGTTCTTC. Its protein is CASSQPGLVGGLNEQFF.

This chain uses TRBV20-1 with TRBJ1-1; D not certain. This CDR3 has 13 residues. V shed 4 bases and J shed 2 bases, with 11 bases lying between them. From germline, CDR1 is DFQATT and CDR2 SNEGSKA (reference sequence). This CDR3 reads CSANGVPNTEAFF. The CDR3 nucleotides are TGCAGTGCTAACGGTGTTCCCAACACTGAAGCTTTCTTT.

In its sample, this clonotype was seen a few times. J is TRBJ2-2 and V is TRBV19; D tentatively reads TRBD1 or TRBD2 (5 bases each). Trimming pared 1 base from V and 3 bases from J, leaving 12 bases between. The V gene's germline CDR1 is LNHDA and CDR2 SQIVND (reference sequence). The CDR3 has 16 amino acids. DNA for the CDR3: TGTGCCAGTAGTATAGTTCTGGGGACGGACACCGGGGAGCTGTTTTTT. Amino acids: CASSIVLGTDTGELFF.

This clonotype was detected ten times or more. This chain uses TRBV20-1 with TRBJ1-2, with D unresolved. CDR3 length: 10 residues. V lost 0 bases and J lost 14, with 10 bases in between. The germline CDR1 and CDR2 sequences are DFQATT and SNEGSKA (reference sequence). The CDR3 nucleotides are TGCAGTGCTAGAGAACGAGGTGGGACCTTC. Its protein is CSARERGGTF.

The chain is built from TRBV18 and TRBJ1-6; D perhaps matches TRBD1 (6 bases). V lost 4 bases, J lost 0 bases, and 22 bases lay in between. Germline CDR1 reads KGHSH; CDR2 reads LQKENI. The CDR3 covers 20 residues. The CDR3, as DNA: TGTGCCAGCTCACTCCTCGGACAGTTAAAAGACAGCTCCTATAATTCACCCCTCCACTTT. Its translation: CASSLLGQLKDSSYNSPLHF.